This T cell receptor beta chain originates from a study of cytomegalovirus exposure and HLA in healthy donors. Study results and caveats: For most subjects, TCR beta sequences were reported to predict HLA-A and HLA-B alleles with accuracy. It was taken for granted in presence/absence analyses that sequencing depth across donors was roughly uniform. TCR beta V- and J-gene trimming, according to a later analysis, was linked to a missense DCLRE1C variant.

The CDR3 extends over 15 amino acids. Germline V CDR1 and CDR2: SGHDT, YYEEEE. Losses at the gene ends were 2 bases for V and 7 bases for J; bases not matched to a gene: 6. Notes on this clone: Its matching antigen is unknown.

PCR used 60 Vbeta primers and 13 Jbeta primers. Assay used: immunoSEQ multiplex PCR; TCRdb lists only in-frame clones, some missing. There are under 200,000 clones in the sample; 70% to 80% occur only once, and approximately 0.4% lies in the top ten. Sequencing was done on a sample of PBMCs. This receptor was obtained from a male donor in good health and CMV-seropositive. The J gene is TRBJ1-4, the V gene TRBV5-6, with 9 positions matching TRBD1. This CDR3 is CASSFRDRVSEKLFF. The CDR3 nucleotides read TGTGCCAGCAGCTTCCGGGACAGGGTTTCTGAAAAACTGTTTTTT.